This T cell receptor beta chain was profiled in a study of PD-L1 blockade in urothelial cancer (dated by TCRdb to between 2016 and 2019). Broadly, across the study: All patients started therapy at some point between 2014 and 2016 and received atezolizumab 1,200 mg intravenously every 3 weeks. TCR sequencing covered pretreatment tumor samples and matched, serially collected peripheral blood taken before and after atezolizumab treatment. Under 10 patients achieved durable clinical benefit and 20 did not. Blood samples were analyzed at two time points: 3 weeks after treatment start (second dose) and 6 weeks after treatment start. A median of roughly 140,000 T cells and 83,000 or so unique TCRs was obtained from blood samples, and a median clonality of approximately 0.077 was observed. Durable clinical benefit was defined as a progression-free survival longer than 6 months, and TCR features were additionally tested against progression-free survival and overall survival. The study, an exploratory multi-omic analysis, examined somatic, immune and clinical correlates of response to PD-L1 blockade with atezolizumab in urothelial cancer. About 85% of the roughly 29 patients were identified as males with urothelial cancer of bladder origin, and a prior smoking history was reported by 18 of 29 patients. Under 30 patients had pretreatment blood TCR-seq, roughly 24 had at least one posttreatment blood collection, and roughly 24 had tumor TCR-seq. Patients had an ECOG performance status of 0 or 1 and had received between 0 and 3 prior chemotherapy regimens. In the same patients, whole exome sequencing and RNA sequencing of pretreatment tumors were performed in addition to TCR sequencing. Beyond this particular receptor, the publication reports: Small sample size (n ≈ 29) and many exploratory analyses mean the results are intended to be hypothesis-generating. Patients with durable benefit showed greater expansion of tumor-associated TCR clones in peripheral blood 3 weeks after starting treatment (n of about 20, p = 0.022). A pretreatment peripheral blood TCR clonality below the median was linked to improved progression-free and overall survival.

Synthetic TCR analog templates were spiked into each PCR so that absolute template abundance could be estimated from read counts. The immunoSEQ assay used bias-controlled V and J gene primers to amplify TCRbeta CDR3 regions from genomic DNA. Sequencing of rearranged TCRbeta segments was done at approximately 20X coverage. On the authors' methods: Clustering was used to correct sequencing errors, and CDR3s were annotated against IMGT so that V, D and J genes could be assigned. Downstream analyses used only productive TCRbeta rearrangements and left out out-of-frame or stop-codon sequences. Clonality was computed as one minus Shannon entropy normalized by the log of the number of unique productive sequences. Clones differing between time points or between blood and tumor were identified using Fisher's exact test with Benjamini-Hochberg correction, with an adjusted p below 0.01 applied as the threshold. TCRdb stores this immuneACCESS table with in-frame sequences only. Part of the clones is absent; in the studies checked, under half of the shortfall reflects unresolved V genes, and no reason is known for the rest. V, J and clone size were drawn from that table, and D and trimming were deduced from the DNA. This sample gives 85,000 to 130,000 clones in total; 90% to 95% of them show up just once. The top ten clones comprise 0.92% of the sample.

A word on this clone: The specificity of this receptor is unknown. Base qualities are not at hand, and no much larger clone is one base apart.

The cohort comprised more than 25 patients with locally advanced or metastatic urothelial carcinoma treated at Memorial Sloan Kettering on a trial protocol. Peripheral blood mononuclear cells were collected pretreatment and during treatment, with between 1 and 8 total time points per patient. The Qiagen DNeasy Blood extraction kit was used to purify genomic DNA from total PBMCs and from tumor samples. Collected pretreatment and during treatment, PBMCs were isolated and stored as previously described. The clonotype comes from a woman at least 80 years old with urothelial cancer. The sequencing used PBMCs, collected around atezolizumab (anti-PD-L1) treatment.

The CDR3 in this case is CASSVGSGTGYNEQFF. In nucleotide form, the sequence is TGTGCCAGCAGCGTAGGTTCGGGTACAGGGTACAATGAGCAGTTCTTC. The V and J genes are TRBV9 and TRBJ2-1; TRBD1 might be the D gene, on 6 matching bases. CDR1 SGDLS and CDR2 YYNGEE are derived from the germline V gene. Counted from cysteine to phenylalanine, this CDR3 has 16 amino acids. Only the CDR3 portion is preserved as DNA: 48 bases, with reading frame beginning at the first base. The germline ends are 14 bases apart after V is trimmed by 0 bases and J by 4 bases.